The following is a T cell receptor beta chain sequence with its context. Its cognate antigen is unknown. Sample time point: 2015-2016 season, pre-vaccination. This CDR3 spans 12 amino acids. V was pared by 6 bases and J by 4 bases, with 2 bases of the junction left unmatched. Germline CDR1 is LNHDA and CDR2 is SQIVND (reference sequence). This sample was included in a study of follicular helper T cells after annual influenza vaccination. Study background: Sampling occurred days 0, 7 and 28 after each influenza vaccination. Study-wide results and caveats: Yearly vaccinations repeatedly recalled conserved clonotypes in ICOS+CD38+ cTfh.

Using immunoSEQ multiplex PCR, the repertoire was profiled, and TCRdb retains in-frame clones only, with some absent. Of almost 9,500 clones detected, around nine tenths appear once; the ten largest clones hold more than 0.4%. This specimen consisted of CXCR5+ CD38- circulating T follicular helper cells from blood, obtained on the day of influenza vaccination. As to subset: circulating Tfh, non-naive CD4+CXCR5+PD-1+ (ICOS+CD38+ or ICOS-CD38-). The receptor was derived from an adult who received the influenza vaccine. The gene calls are TRBV19 and TRBJ1-2; 7 bases agree with TRBD1. CDR3 protein: CASRQGSYGYTF. As DNA, the CDR3 is TGTGCCAGTAGACAGGGGAGCTATGGCTACACCTTC.